This TCR beta chain derives from a study of response to subunit inactivated influenza vaccine. The study, taken as a whole, reports: Each seasonal influenza vaccination, the authors suggested, recruits few new T cells.

With regard to this clonotype: Its antigen is not identified.

One entry per CDR3 protein, called by TCRdb with MiXCR from the RT-PCR reads. There are hundreds of thousands of distinct CDR3 sequences in the sample; less than 20% occur only once, and 9.5% to 13% lies in the top ten. Germline CDR1 is MDHEN and CDR2 is SYDVKM. The CDR3 loop spans 13 amino acids. With V trimmed by 4 bases and J by 6 bases, 2 bases remained unmatched. The V call is TRBV28, the J call TRBJ2-5; 10 nucleotides line up with TRBD1. The TCR was taken from a man aged 45-65 years who received an inactivated influenza vaccine. Sequences were derived from PBMCs from blood, sampled about 13 days after vaccination. The CDR3: CASSSGQGKTQYF. The CDR3 coding sequence is TGTGCCAGCAGTTCGGGACAGGGGAAGACCCAGTACTTC.